This T cell receptor beta chain was captured in a study of T cell responses to AZD1222 COVID-19 vaccine (dated by TCRdb to the early 2020s). Notes on the research overall: AZD1222 recipients with second doses at about 4 weeks or about 12 weeks were pooled, because spike-specific TCR depth and breadth did not differ between schedules. TCR sequencing covered 230 or so trial participants: 200 to 220 given two doses of AZD1222 and about 26 given two doses of MenACWY control vaccine. Trial participants were enrolled by age into 18-55, 56-69 and 70-plus year subgroups, with about 150, 27 and 61 TCR-sequenced participants respectively.

CDR1 and CDR2 were assigned from the germline V gene as MNHEY and SVGAGI. The CDR3 runs 13 amino acids, cysteine and phenylalanine included. The kept DNA is CDR3 alone, 39 bases in frame from the first base. V sheds 2 bases and J sheds 3 bases, leaving 7 bases between their ends. The sample holds one count of this clone. Its antigen is still unknown. The sample holds no much larger clone one base away, and base qualities are not on file. The CDR3 regions of human TCRbeta chains were analyzed by immunosequencing. In the original analysis: TCRs in the repertoires were matched against a reference library of SARS-CoV-2-specific TCRs that had been generated with the MIRA antigen-specificity platform. Breadth was defined as the fraction of unique TCRs that were SARS-CoV-2-associated. Depth was defined as the fraction of total T cells that were SARS-CoV-2-associated. Using the MIRA data, each spike-specific TCR was mapped to the spike region that the TCR reacts to and placed in a CD4 or CD8 class. Log10-transformed breadth and depth values were compared by one-way ANOVA with Sidak's multiple comparisons tests. The source is immuneACCESS, and TCRdb retained only in-frame sequences with V and J called. Part of the clones is not carried over; for the studies checked, unresolved V genes explain less than half of this, and the remainder is unexplained. V and J calls and clone size are those listed in that table; D and trimming were worked out from the DNA. For this sample there are more than 150,000 clones; 92% appear just once. Less than 11% of the sample is held by the ten biggest clonotypes.

Study-wide findings and limitations: Because no samples from the day 14 peak response were available, repertoires could be characterized only after the peak T cell response. In the small 56-69-year group, the increase in depth fell short of significance, most likely because of low power. Only a handful of AZD1222 recipients were SARS-CoV-2 seropositive at baseline, limiting conclusions about previously exposed vaccinees. Most participants were white British and females outnumbered males, and the authors suggested that clonal diversity may have been underestimated. A significant rise in spike-specific TCR breadth and depth was observed after two AZD1222 doses relative to day 0 and relative to MenACWY recipients. Reportedly, close to half of the unique spike-specific TCRs recognized epitopes lying outside the regions that are mutated in the B.1.351 and B.1.1.7 variants. The whole spike protein was spanned by vaccine-associated CD4 TCRs, and dominant responses were seen in regions 160-218 and 743-854.

The sample's time point label is to be understood as: baseline before first vaccination. Vaccinee samples were obtained from the UK trials COV001 and COV002, which included a single-blind randomized controlled phase 2/3 trial of AZD1222 (ChAdOx1 nCoV-19) in healthy adults. For TCRbeta chain sequencing, PBMC samples were collected from trial participants at day 0 and at day 28 after the second dose. The source material was peripheral blood, sampled on day 0 of AZD1222 vaccination. The rearrangement joined TRBV6-5 to TRBJ1-1, and perhaps TRBD1 as D gene, on 6 matching bases. The sequence was collected from an adult in good health. The nucleotide sequence is given as TGTGCCAGCAGTTACAGGGGGGACACTGAAGCTTTCTTT. The resulting protein is CASSYRGDTEAFF.